These 8 T cell receptor beta chains originate from one sample sequenced in a study of T cells after yellow fever vaccination. TCRdb ran MiXCR on the 5' RACE reads and lists one entry per CDR3 protein. The sample has 300,000 to 400,000 distinct CDR3 sequences, roughly 8.7% seen once; the top ten hold roughly 17%. The sequences come from PBMCs, collected on the day of the first yellow fever vaccination. These receptors all come from a man aged 18 to 30 who received the YFV17D yellow fever vaccine.

This clonotype was found many times. The chain employs TRBV6-5 and TRBJ2-2; D is perhaps TRBD1 or TRBD2 (6 bases each). There are 15 residues in the CDR3. The V and J ends lost 4 bases and 0 bases respectively, with 9 bases between them. Germline assignment: CDR1 MNHEY and CDR2 SVGAGI. In DNA, the CDR3 is TGTGCCAGCAGTTTGAGGGGGGCGAACACCGGGGAGCTGTTTTTT. It encodes CASSLRGANTGELFF.

This clonotype has more than one count but fewer than ten. The chain combines TRBV5-6 with TRBJ1-1; no definite D call. This CDR3 comprises 13 residues. V lost 5 bases to trimming and J lost 5 bases, with 13 bases between them. In germline, CDR1 is SGHDT, CDR2 YYEEEE. CDR3 bases: TGTGCCAGCAGTTTGACATTGCTAACTGAAGCTTTCTTT. This translates into CASSLTLLTEAFF.

In this sample, this clonotype turned up a few times. The chain joins TRBV28 to TRBJ1-6; possible D gene TRBD1, 5 bases. Between the trimmed V and J ends, which lost 7 bases and 7 bases, there was a span of 23 bases. CDR1 and CDR2 (germline): MDHEN, SYDVKM. The CDR3 covers 17 residues. The CDR3 DNA follows: TGTGCCAGCATTGGAGTCCCCCCGGGACGGCTCAATTCACCCCTCCACTTT. It encodes CASIGVPPGRLNSPLHF. Full variable domain (remainder filled in from reference TRBV28 and TRBJ1-6): DVKVTQSSRYLVKRTGEKVFLECVQDMDHENMFWYRQDPGLGLRLIYFSYDVKMKEKGDIPEGYSVSREKKERFSLILESASTNQTSMYLCASIGVPPGRLNSPLHFGNGTRLTVT.

The chain is built from TRBV28 and TRBJ1-2; possibly TRBD1 for D (6 bases). Germline assignment: CDR1 MDHEN and CDR2 SYDVKM. The CDR3 has 13 residues. V dropped 5 bases and J dropped 4 bases, with 11 bases sitting between them. This CDR3 is CASSDGQRYGYTF. As DNA, the CDR3 is TGTGCCAGCAGTGATGGACAGCGCTATGGCTACACCTTC.

Remarks on this clonotype: Since a much larger clone is just one base distant, this may be a read error. The chain carries TRBV5-1 and TRBJ2-3; D call uncertain. The CDR3 contains 16 residues. The germline V gene encodes CDR1 SGHRS and CDR2 YFSETQ. Trimming removed 4 bases at V and 6 bases at J, with 21 bases between. The CDR3 sequence is CASSPQTWLALDTQYF. The CDR3 coding sequence is TGCGCCAGCAGCCCTCAGACATGGTTGGCTTTGGATACGCAGTATTTT.

J is TRBJ1-5 and V is TRBV20-1; D gene ambiguous. Germline CDR1 reads DFQATT; CDR2 reads SNEGSKA (reference sequence). Trimming left V 1 base short and J 2 bases short, with 15 bases between. This CDR3 contains 16 residues. The CDR3 spells CSARVPRLTGNQPQHF. CDR3 in DNA: TGCAGTGCTAGAGTACCCCGATTGACGGGCAATCAGCCCCAGCATTTT.

There are a few counts of this clonotype. The rearrangement links TRBV12-3 or TRBV12-4 to TRBJ1-2, with a weak D call TRBD1 (6 bases). V lost 5 bases, J lost 9 bases, and 19 bases lay in between. The CDR3 is made up of 14 amino acids. The CDR3 is CASSRGDRPGSYTF. As DNA, the CDR3 is TGTGCCAGCAGTCGCGGTGACAGGCCTGGGAGCTACACCTTC.

This clonotype was counted many times. This chain joins TRBV5-1 and TRBJ2-7, with D uncertain. This CDR3 is 19 amino acids long. Between the trimmed V and J ends, which lost 0 bases and 0 bases, there was a span of 22 bases. Germline values: CDR1 SGHRS, CDR2 YFSETQ. The CDR3 DNA sequence: TGCGCCAGCAGCTTGGGGTTTCGGCACGGCCGACCGGGCTCCTACGAGCAGTACGTC. Translating it yields CASSLGFRHGRPGSYEQYV.